The 32 T cell receptor beta chains below all came from one sample that was sequenced in a study of a mutant IDH1 vaccine in newly diagnosed glioma. Time point specified: week 35, safety follow-up. Topical imiquimod was applied with each vaccine dose, which held 300 ug of mutant IDH1 20-mer peptide. These receptors are not linked to any known antigen. The assay was immunoSEQ multiplex PCR, and TCRdb's table has in-frame clones only and misses some. Of approximately 41,000 clones in the sample, roughly nine tenths were seen once. This sample comprised PBMCs, obtained from a glioma patient whose treatment included an IDH1 peptide vaccine. All receptors derive from a man between 40 and 49 years old with glioma.

The sample holds a few counts of this clone. The chain has TRBV5-1 and TRBJ2-3; 10 bases map to TRBD2. After removal of 5 bases from V and 0 bases from J, the junction contained 6 bases not matched to a gene. Germline values: CDR1 SGHRS, CDR2 YFSETQ. CDR3 size: 16 residues. The CDR3 coding sequence is TGCGCCAGCAGTTTTCAGCGGGGGGGTAGCACAGATACGCAGTATTTT. This encodes CASSFQRGGSTDTQYF.

This clone was observed a single time. The V call is TRBV2, the J call TRBJ1-5, with TRBD1 matching over 7 bases. The CDR3 sequence is 15 residues long. Germline V gene lookup returns CDR1 SNHLY and CDR2 FYNNEI. J was trimmed by 1 base and V by 2 bases; bases with no gene match: 2. CDR3 nucleotide sequence: TGTGCCAGCAGTGAAACAGGGGTAAGCAATCAGCCCCAGCATTTT. Protein product: CASSETGVSNQPQHF.

V is TRBV6-6 and J is TRBJ1-4; TRBD1 agrees at 7 bases. The germline V gene has CDR1 MNHNY and CDR2 SVGAGI (reference sequence). V trimming: 8 bases; J trimming: 13 bases; junction bases outside the gene matches: 16. The CDR3 consists of 14 residues. CDR3 loop: CASRVGTEVERLFF. CDR3 DNA: TGTGCCAGCCGGGTCGGGACAGAGGTTGAGAGACTGTTTTTT.

The rearrangement uses TRBV19 and TRBJ1-1; a weak D match, TRBD1 (6 bases). CDR1 and CDR2 from the germline V gene are LNHDA and SQIVND (reference sequence). The CDR3 runs 16 residues. The V end was cut by 5 bases, the J end by 1 base, with 17 bases between. CDR3: CASSVARGAQNTEAFF. The CDR3 DNA follows: TGTGCCAGTAGTGTGGCGAGGGGGGCCCAGAACACTGAAGCTTTCTTT. The full variable domain, in which reference TRBV19 and TRBJ1-1 provide the parts outside the CDR3, is DGGITQSPKYLFRKEGQNVTLSCEQNLNHDAMYWYRQDPGQGLRLIYYSQIVNDFQKGDIAEGYSVSREKKESFPLTVTSAQKNPTAFYLCASSVARGAQNTEAFFGQGTRLTVV.

The chain employs TRBV6-1 and TRBJ2-4; no clear D gene. This CDR3 spans 14 amino acids. Trimming left V 0 bases short and J 8 bases short, with 11 bases between. Germline CDR1 reads MNHNS; CDR2 reads SASEGT. The CDR3 region has the DNA TGTGCCAGCAGTGAAGCGCGTCCTGGCGACATTCAGTACTTC. It translates to CASSEARPGDIQYF.

This chain joins TRBV19 and TRBJ2-7, with D possibly being TRBD1 (5 bases). Germline loops: CDR1 LNHDA, CDR2 SQIVND (reference sequence). CDR3 length: 13 amino acids. Between the trimmed V and J ends, which lost 6 bases and 5 bases, there was a span of 14 bases. The CDR3 loop is CASRSPGSDEQYV. The CDR3 DNA is TGTGCCAGTAGATCTCCAGGGTCCGACGAGCAGTACGTC.

This chain links TRBV5-6 with TRBJ1-2, with 7 bases aligning to TRBD1. J was trimmed by 7 bases and V by 2 bases; bases with no gene match: 11. The length of the CDR3 is 15 residues. Germline CDR1 SGHDT, CDR2 YYEEEE. The CDR3 region is CASSFRIGGEGGYTF. DNA of the CDR3: TGTGCCAGCAGCTTCAGGATAGGGGGCGAAGGTGGCTACACCTTC.

This chain connects TRBV7-9 to TRBJ2-1; D is ambiguous. Trimming removed 6 bases from V and 1 base from J, with 10 bases in between. The length of the CDR3 is 14 residues. Germline lookup yields CDR1 SEHNR and CDR2 FQNEAQ (reference sequence). The CDR3 sequence: CASSSLESYNEQFF. The CDR3 DNA follows: TGTGCCAGCAGTTCTCTGGAATCCTACAATGAGCAGTTCTTC.

The chain recombines TRBV2 with TRBJ2-5; TRBD1 agrees at 9 bases. Germline lookup yields CDR1 SNHLY and CDR2 FYNNEI. CDR3 length: 14 amino acids. J was trimmed by 4 bases and V by 4 bases; bases with no gene match: 4. The CDR3 DNA is TGTGCCAGCAGTGTGGGGACAGGGAGAGAGACCCAGTACTTC. Its translation is CASSVGTGRETQYF.

The chain is built from TRBV21-1 and TRBJ2-1; the table's D gene call, TRBD2, was not cross checked with the DNA. TRBV21-1 is designated a pseudogene. This CDR3 contains 23 residues. The chain's CDR3 is CASLGVGTGRPRGGLAGYNEQFF. The CDR3 bases are TGTGCCAGCCTAGGTGTCGGGACAGGGCGTCCTCGGGGTGGACTAGCGGGCTACAATGAGCAGTTCTTC.

The V gene is TRBV30, the J gene TRBJ1-2, with D perhaps matching TRBD1 (5 bases). The CDR3 is made up of 14 amino acids. Germline V gene lookup returns CDR1 GTSNPN and CDR2 SVGIG (reference sequence). V was cut by 2 bases and J by 2 bases, with 12 bases left in between. CDR3 bases: TGTGCCTGGAGTCTAGTTTCAGGGAACTATGGCTACACCTTC. Translating gives CAWSLVSGNYGYTF.

The rearrangement uses TRBV11-2 and TRBJ2-5; no clear D gene. Germline V gives CDR1 SGHAT, CDR2 FQNNGV. The CDR3 sequence is 11 residues long. Trimming pared 0 bases from V and 4 bases from J, leaving 0 bases between. CDR3 sequence: CASSLEETQYF. Here the CDR3 DNA reads TGTGCCAGCAGCTTAGAAGAGACCCAGTACTTC. Full variable domain (missing parts from reference TRBV11-2 and TRBJ2-5): EAGVAQSPRYKIIEKRQSVAFWCNPISGHATLYWYQQILGQGPKLLIQFQNNGVVDDSQLPKDRFSAERLKGVDSTLKIQPAKLEDSAVYLCASSLEETQYFGPGTRLLVL.

The chain uses TRBV13 and TRBJ1-2; D call uncertain. Germline V gene sequence: CDR1 PRHDT, CDR2 FYEKMQ (reference sequence). V lost 1 base to trimming and J lost 5 bases, with 14 bases between them. There are 15 residues in the CDR3. The CDR3 DNA sequence: TGTGCCAGCAGCTTAGAGGGCGGAGCTGAGTATGGCTACACCTTC. This gives the protein CASSLEGGAEYGYTF.

The V gene is TRBV19, the J gene TRBJ2-5, with TRBD2 matching 15 bases. After removal of 5 bases from V and 3 bases from J, the junction contained 13 bases not matched to a gene. This CDR3 has 19 residues. Germline loops: CDR1 LNHDA, CDR2 SQIVND (reference sequence). In DNA form, the CDR3 reads TGTGCCAGTAGTCCACCCCGCGGGACTAGCGGGAGGAGGGAAGAGACCCAGTACTTC. It encodes CASSPPRGTSGRREETQYF.

The J gene is TRBJ1-3, the V gene TRBV19; 7 nucleotides match TRBD1. With V trimmed by 4 bases and J by 1 base, 4 bases remained unmatched. The CDR3 has 15 amino acids. Germline assignment: CDR1 LNHDA and CDR2 SQIVND (reference sequence). The CDR3 region has the DNA TGTGCCAGTAGTAAAACAGGGGAGTCTGGAAACACCATATATTTT. This translates into CASSKTGESGNTIYF.

The chain has TRBV28 and TRBJ2-7; 12 positions match TRBD1. Trimming cost V 6 bases and J 2 bases; bases outside gene matches: 5. There are 15 residues in the CDR3. Germline V lookup: CDR1 MDHEN, CDR2 SYDVKM. CDR3 sequence: CASRPGQGATYEQYV. The DNA for the CDR3 is TGTGCCAGCAGGCCGGGACAGGGGGCTACCTACGAGCAGTACGTC.

The chain employs TRBV11-2 and TRBJ2-1, with TRBD1 as a possible D gene (6 bases). With 5 bases removed from V and 3 bases from J, the gap between germline ends came to 14 bases. The CDR3 contains 15 residues. Germline lookup yields CDR1 SGHAT and CDR2 FQNNGV. The CDR3 coding sequence is TGTGCCAGCAGCCCCTTCGGACAGATCTACAATGAGCAGTTCTTC. This gives the protein CASSPFGQIYNEQFF.

V is TRBV6-4 and J is TRBJ1-6, with 7 bases fitting TRBD1. The CDR3 spans 17 residues. The V gene end was trimmed by 0 bases and the J gene end by 7 bases; junction bases not matched to a gene: 9. Germline-derived CDR1 and CDR2 are MRHNA and SNTAGT. The CDR3 reads CASSDSPGGALNSPLHF. The CDR3 nucleotides are TGTGCCAGCAGTGACTCCCCAGGGGGAGCGTTAAATTCACCCCTCCACTTT.

As DNA, the CDR3 is TGCGCCAGCAGCTTGTCACTAGCGGGGGGTGAGCAGTTCTTC. Its translation is CASSLSLAGGEQFF. The chain recombines TRBV5-1 with TRBJ2-1, with 12 bases that match TRBD2. V lost 1 base, J lost 9 bases, and 2 bases stayed unmatched. The V gene's germline CDR1 is SGHRS and CDR2 YFSETQ. There are 14 residues in the CDR3.

V and J are TRBV6-1 and TRBJ1-3, with 8 bases lining up with TRBD1. Per germline, CDR1 MNHNS and CDR2 SASEGT. The CDR3 extends over 13 amino acids. With 7 bases clipped from V and 8 bases from J, the junction kept 7 bases outside the gene matches. CDR3 residues: CASKTGGRDTIYF. The CDR3, as DNA: TGTGCCAGCAAAACAGGGGGTCGGGACACCATATATTTT.

Here the CDR3 reads CASSEGPRPYTDTQYF. The CDR3, as DNA: TGTGCCAGCAGTGAAGGGCCGCGACCTTACACAGATACGCAGTATTTT. This sequence joins TRBV6-1 and TRBJ2-3; D remains unclear. This CDR3 region has 16 residues. Germline V lookup: CDR1 MNHNS, CDR2 SASEGT. V was pared by 1 base and J by 2 bases, with 13 bases between.

The V call is TRBV5-1, the J call TRBJ1-6; a possible D gene is TRBD1 (6 bases). Germline V gene data show CDR1 as SGHRS and CDR2 as YFSETQ. This CDR3 is 14 amino acids long. V was shortened by 3 bases and J by 9 bases, with 13 bases between the two germline ends. The CDR3 reads CASSSTGQISPLHF. CDR3 DNA sequence: TGCGCCAGCAGCTCCACAGGGCAAATTTCACCCCTCCACTTT.

This chain links TRBV6-6 with TRBJ2-7; D possibly corresponds to TRBD2 (6 bases). The CDR3 is 14 residues long. Germline lookup yields CDR1 MNHNY and CDR2 SVGAGI (reference sequence). V gave up 0 bases and J gave up 5 bases, with 11 bases separating them. The CDR3 spells CASSYSGGRNEQYF. CDR3 nucleotides: TGTGCCAGCAGTTACTCGGGGGGAAGAAACGAGCAGTACTTC.

This clone was counted only a few times. The genes are TRBV6-6 and TRBJ1-4; D uncertain. CDR1 and CDR2 (germline): MNHNY, SVGAGI (reference sequence). This CDR3 region has 14 residues. Trimming took off 2 bases at V and 3 bases at J, with 7 bases between the two ends. The CDR3 sequence is CASSYRDPNEKLFF. Here the CDR3 DNA reads TGTGCCAGCAGTTACAGGGATCCTAATGAAAAACTGTTTTTT.

The J gene is TRBJ2-3, the V gene TRBV30; 7 bases match TRBD1. Germline CDR1 and CDR2: GTSNPN and SVGIG (reference sequence). The V gene end was trimmed by 0 bases and the J gene end by 2 bases; junction bases not matched to a gene: 11. There are 17 residues in the CDR3. The CDR3 reads CAWSVPPRGQTTDTQYF. The DNA for the CDR3 is TGTGCCTGGAGTGTACCCCCCAGGGGACAGACCACAGATACGCAGTATTTT. The complete variable domain, with remaining parts taken from reference TRBV30 and TRBJ2-3, reads SQTIHQWPATLVQPVGSPLSLECTVEGTSNPNLYWYRQAAGRGLQLLFYSVGIGQISSEVPQNLSASRPQDRQFILSSKKLLLSDSGFYLCAWSVPPRGQTTDTQYFGPGTRLTVL.

The chain recombines TRBV27 with TRBJ2-5; D possibly corresponds to TRBD1 (6 bases). CDR1 and CDR2 (germline): MNHEY, SMNVEV (reference sequence). The CDR3 runs 14 residues. With 1 base removed from V and 5 bases from J, the gap between germline ends came to 11 bases. The CDR3 nucleotides read TGTGCCAGCAGTTTATTTGGGGGCCGGGAGACCCAGTACTTC. Amino acids: CASSLFGGRETQYF.

V gene TRBV27 combines with J gene TRBJ2-7, with 12 bases identical to TRBD2. V lost 4 bases to trimming and J lost 6 bases; unmatched junction nucleotides: 4. The CDR3 is 14 residues long. Germline V gives CDR1 MNHEY, CDR2 SMNVEV (reference sequence). Here the CDR3 DNA reads TGTGCCAGCAGTTCTAGCGGGAGGGGGTTCGAGCAGTACTTC. Translation: CASSSSGRGFEQYF.

The chain is built from TRBV15 and TRBJ2-2, with 7 bases aligning to TRBD2. The CDR3 length is 15 residues. V shed 4 bases, J shed 0 bases, and the junction held 2 bases outside the gene matches. CDR1 is LNHNV and CDR2 is YYDKDF in the germline V gene (reference sequence). The CDR3 DNA is TGTGCCACCAGCATCGCGGGGGCGAACACCGGGGAGCTGTTTTTT. This translates into CATSIAGANTGELFF.

This sequence joins TRBV5-6 and TRBJ2-3; 9 nucleotides line up with TRBD2. This CDR3 contains 16 residues. The V and J ends lost 2 bases and 2 bases, in that order; junction bases with no gene match: 6. The germline CDR1 and CDR2 sequences are SGHDT and YYEEEE. The CDR3 loop is CASSFLLAGYTDTQYF. Here the CDR3 DNA reads TGTGCCAGCAGCTTTTTGCTAGCGGGGTACACAGATACGCAGTATTTT.

J is TRBJ2-5 and V is TRBV5-6; tentatively, D is TRBD2 (6 bases). Germline CDR1 SGHDT, CDR2 YYEEEE. CDR3 length: 16 residues. The V gene lost 0 bases and the J gene lost 0 bases, with 12 bases spanning the gap. CDR3 DNA: TGTGCCAGCAGCTTGGGGAGGGTGGGGAACCAAGAGACCCAGTACTTC. Translating it yields CASSLGRVGNQETQYF.

The V call is TRBV20-1, the J call TRBJ2-2; no clear D gene. Per germline, CDR1 DFQATT and CDR2 SNEGSKA (reference sequence). The CDR3 length is 11 residues. V was cut by 3 bases and J by 6 bases, with 5 bases left in between. The CDR3 DNA reads as TGCAGTGCTAGTAGGGCCGGGGAGCTGTTTTTT. Translation: CSASRAGELFF.

The chain joins TRBV6-5 to TRBJ2-7, with D possibly TRBD2 on 5 matching bases. The CDR3 has 13 amino acids. Trimming cost V 6 bases and J 3 bases, with 12 bases left between them. The V gene's germline CDR1 is MNHEY and CDR2 SVGAGI. CDR3 coding DNA: TGTGCCAGCAGCCCCCACGGGAACTACGAGCAGTACGTC. Its translation is CASSPHGNYEQYV.